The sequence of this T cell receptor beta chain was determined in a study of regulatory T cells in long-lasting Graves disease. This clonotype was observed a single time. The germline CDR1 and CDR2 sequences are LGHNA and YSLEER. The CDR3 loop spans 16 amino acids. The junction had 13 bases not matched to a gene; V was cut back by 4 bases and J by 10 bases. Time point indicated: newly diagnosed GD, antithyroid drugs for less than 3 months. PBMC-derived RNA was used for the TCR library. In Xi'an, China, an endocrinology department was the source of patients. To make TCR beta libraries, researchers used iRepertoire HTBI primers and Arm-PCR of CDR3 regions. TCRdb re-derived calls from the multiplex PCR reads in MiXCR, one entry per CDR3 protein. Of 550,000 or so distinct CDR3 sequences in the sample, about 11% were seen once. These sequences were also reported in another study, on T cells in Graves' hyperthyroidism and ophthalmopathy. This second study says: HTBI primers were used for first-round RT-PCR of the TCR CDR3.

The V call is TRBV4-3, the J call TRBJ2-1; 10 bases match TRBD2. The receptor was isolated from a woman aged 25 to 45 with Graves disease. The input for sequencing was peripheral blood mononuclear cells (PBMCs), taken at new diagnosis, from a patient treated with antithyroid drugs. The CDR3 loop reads CASSLGTSDRIEEQFF. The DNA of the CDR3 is TGCGCCAGCAGCCTAGGGACTAGCGATAGAATAGAGGAGCAGTTCTTC.